Shown below are 7 T cell receptor beta chains from a single sample sequenced in a study of blood T cells in healthy people across ages. Combining a sample-barcoded 5' primer with a J-beta primer mix, a second PCR ran for 7 to 11 cycles. A single record per CDR3 protein comes from TCRdb applying MiXCR to the 5' RACE reads. The sample has about 1,500,000 distinct CDR3 sequences, under 30% seen once. Input material: blood. The receptor source for this set is a woman in her 30s in good health.

Many counts were recorded for this clonotype. V usage is TRBV6-2 or TRBV6-3 and J usage is TRBJ2-4, with D hard to call. Trimming cost V 4 bases and J 2 bases, with 15 bases left between them. The CDR3 loop spans 16 amino acids. Per the germline V gene, CDR1 is MNHEY and CDR2 is SVGEGT. CDR3 residues: CASSFRSPGTKNIQYF. Here the CDR3 DNA reads TGTGCCAGCAGTTTTCGCTCACCCGGAACCAAAAACATTCAGTACTTC.

The chain joins TRBV29-1 to TRBJ1-3, with a possible D match to TRBD1 (5 bases). This CDR3 has 14 amino acids. Germline CDR1 reads SQVTM; CDR2 reads ANQGSEA. Trimming removed 7 bases from V and 2 bases from J, with 15 bases in between. The CDR3 spells CSGRMAGAGNTIYF. For the CDR3, the DNA is TGCAGCGGTCGAATGGCGGGGGCTGGAAACACCATATATTTT.

Points on this clonotype: One end of the junction varies from germline; a read error may be responsible. The V and J genes are TRBV5-1 and TRBJ1-1, with TRBD1 identical over 8 bases. Germline values: CDR1 SGHRS, CDR2 YFSETQ. The CDR3 is 14 amino acids. CDR3 in amino acids: CTSSNGQGNTEAFF. The CDR3 nucleotides are TGCACCAGCAGCAACGGACAGGGGAACACTGAAGCTTTCTTT. Based on the CDR3 plus reference TRBV5-1 and TRBJ1-1, the full variable domain is KAGVTQTPRYLIKTRGQQVTLSCSPISGHRSVSWYQQTPGQGLQFLFEYFSETQRNKGNFPGRFSGRQFSNSRSEMNVSTLELGDSALYLCTSSNGQGNTEAFFGQGTRLTVV.

In DNA, the CDR3 is TGCGCCAGCAGCTCCCCGACAGAGTCCTACGAGCAGTACTTC. Protein product: CASSSPTESYEQYF. The chain links TRBV5-1 to TRBJ2-4; possible D gene TRBD1, 5 bases. The DNA end lines up better with TRBJ2-7; the J call may be wrong. Per the germline V gene, CDR1 is SGHRS and CDR2 is YFSETQ. The CDR3 has 14 amino acids.

This clonotype was counted only a few times. V and J are TRBV20-1 and TRBJ1-2; D is uncertain. The V end was cut by 6 bases, the J end by 8 bases, with 7 bases between. The CDR3 totals 9 residues. The germline V gene encodes CDR1 DFQATT and CDR2 SNEGSKA (reference sequence). This CDR3 reads CSADRGYTF. The CDR3 DNA sequence: TGCAGTGCGGACCGAGGCTACACCTTC.

The chain joins TRBV20-1 to TRBJ2-1; D is undetermined. The CDR3 has 14 amino acids. V shed 6 bases and J shed 0 bases, with 12 bases lying between them. Germline V lookup: CDR1 DFQATT, CDR2 SNEGSKA (reference sequence). DNA for the CDR3: TGCAGTGCCGTTGGTCCGAGCTCCTACAATGAGCAGTTCTTC. It is translated as CSAVGPSSYNEQFF.

The V call is TRBV7-2, the J call TRBJ2-1, with 10 bases that match TRBD2. The ends lost 8 bases at V and 7 bases at J; junction bases unmatched: 5. The CDR3 runs to 13 residues. The germline gives CDR1 SGHTA, CDR2 FQGNSA. The CDR3 protein is CASVSGGANEQFF. CDR3 DNA sequence: TGTGCCAGCGTCAGCGGGGGGGCTAATGAGCAGTTCTTC.